These 25 T cell receptor beta chains were sequenced from one sample in a study of technical replicates of blood from several donors. The data were produced by immunoSEQ multiplex PCR, yet TCRdb's version contains in-frame clones alone and is incomplete. The sample consists of around 80,000 clones, approximately 94% of them appearing once. Sequencing input: T cells isolated from PBMCs. These receptors were taken from a human donor in good health.

This clone was recorded only once. V usage is TRBV19 and J usage is TRBJ2-6, with D perhaps matching TRBD1 (5 bases). The V gene's germline CDR1 is LNHDA and CDR2 SQIVND (reference sequence). Trimming took off 10 bases at V and 0 bases at J, with 13 bases between the two ends. The CDR3 totals 15 residues. CDR3 nucleotide sequence: TGTGCCATAGGAAGACAGACCTCTGGGGCCAACGTCCTGACTTTC. Its translation: CAIGRQTSGANVLTF.

The rearrangement uses TRBV30 and TRBJ1-2; D is possibly TRBD1 (5 bases). The CDR3 runs to 12 residues. V was cut by 7 bases and J by 7 bases, with 16 bases left in between. In germline, CDR1 is GTSNPN, CDR2 SVGIG (reference sequence). The CDR3 bases are TGTGCCTTCGCGGTAGGGGAAGGTGGCTACACCTTC. Translated, it gives CAFAVGEGGYTF.

V gene TRBV27 combines with J gene TRBJ1-5, with TRBD1 identical over 7 bases. Germline V CDR1 and CDR2: MNHEY, SMNVEV (reference sequence). This CDR3 spans 14 amino acids. The V and J ends lost 6 bases and 3 bases, in that order; junction bases with no gene match: 5. The DNA for the CDR3 is TGTGCCAGCAGCCTAACAGGGGTCAATCAGCCCCAGCATTTT. This sequence encodes CASSLTGVNQPQHF.

The rearrangement uses TRBV28 and TRBJ2-7; TRBD2 matches 9 bases. J gave up 0 bases and V 4 bases, and 7 bases lay outside the gene matches. This CDR3 is built from 16 residues. The germline V gene encodes CDR1 MDHEN and CDR2 SYDVKM. The CDR3 bases are TGTGCCAGCAGTTCCGGCCGACTAGCGGCCTCCTACGAGCAGTACTTC. It translates to CASSSGRLAASYEQYF.

This clone has just one count. V usage is TRBV28 and J usage is TRBJ1-5; D perhaps matches TRBD1 (5 bases). The germline V gene encodes CDR1 MDHEN and CDR2 SYDVKM. V lost 5 bases, J lost 5 bases, and 22 bases lay in between. The CDR3 covers 17 residues. CDR3 residues: CASSKTRQGMFYQPQHF. The DNA of the CDR3 is TGTGCCAGCAGTAAGACCCGCCAGGGCATGTTTTATCAGCCCCAGCATTTT. Variable domain in full (rest from reference TRBV28 and TRBJ1-5): DVKVTQSSRYLVKRTGEKVFLECVQDMDHENMFWYRQDPGLGLRLIYFSYDVKMKEKGDIPEGYSVSREKKERFSLILESASTNQTSMYLCASSKTRQGMFYQPQHFGDGTRLSIL.

The chain employs TRBV14 and TRBJ1-1; no clear D. From germline, CDR1 is SGHDN and CDR2 FVKESK. The CDR3 length is 13 residues. V lost 1 base and J 1 base, leaving 4 bases between the germline ends. This chain's CDR3 is CASSQGQNTEAFF. In nucleotides, the CDR3 is TGTGCCAGCAGCCAAGGACAGAACACTGAAGCTTTCTTT.

The chain links TRBV7-2 to TRBJ2-7; 9 bases are shared with TRBD2. Trimming took 2 bases from V and 5 from J; bases not matched to a gene: 10. The CDR3 covers 16 residues. CDR1 and CDR2 from the germline V gene are SGHTA and FQGNSA. The CDR3 spells CASSLRSGRFSNEQYF. CDR3 DNA: TGTGCCAGCAGCTTACGGAGCGGGAGGTTCAGCAACGAGCAGTACTTC.

The chain joins TRBV5-1 to TRBJ2-3; 7 bases map to TRBD1. Germline V lookup: CDR1 SGHRS, CDR2 YFSETQ. The CDR3 runs to 14 residues. V dropped 0 bases and J dropped 8; count of bases not matched to a gene: 6. The CDR3 protein is CASSLDRDSLTQYF. CDR3 bases: TGCGCCAGCAGCTTGGACCGGGACAGCCTTACGCAGTATTTT. The entire variable domain, with the rest obtained from reference TRBV5-1 and TRBJ2-3, is as follows: KAGVTQTPRYLIKTRGQQVTLSCSPISGHRSVSWYQQTPGQGLQFLFEYFSETQRNKGNFPGRFSGRQFSNSRSEMNVSTLELGDSALYLCASSLDRDSLTQYFGPGTRLTVL.

This clone appeared once. The chain has TRBV15 and TRBJ2-1; D is uncertain. The CDR3 is made up of 11 amino acids. CDR1 is LNHNV and CDR2 is YYDKDF in the germline V gene (reference sequence). V was pared by 9 bases and J by 0 bases, with 3 bases between. The DNA of the CDR3 is TGTGCCACGTACTCCTACAATGAGCAGTTCTTC. It translates to CATYSYNEQFF.

This clone was seen a single time. The chain joins TRBV11-2 to TRBJ1-2; weak D call: TRBD1 (5 bases). Per the germline V gene, CDR1 is SGHAT and CDR2 is FQNNGV. The V end was cut by 4 bases, the J end by 4 bases, with 13 bases between. This CDR3 has 14 residues. CDR3 residues: CASSSAPTAYGYTF. The CDR3 nucleotides read TGTGCCAGCAGCTCTGCCCCGACAGCCTATGGCTACACCTTC. The entire variable domain, with the rest obtained from reference TRBV11-2 and TRBJ1-2, is as follows: EAGVAQSPRYKIIEKRQSVAFWCNPISGHATLYWYQQILGQGPKLLIQFQNNGVVDDSQLPKDRFSAERLKGVDSTLKIQPAKLEDSAVYLCASSSAPTAYGYTFGSGTRLTVV.

V usage is TRBV7-2 and J usage is TRBJ2-1, with D possibly being TRBD2 (11 bases). Germline loops: CDR1 SGHTA, CDR2 FQGNSA. The V gene lost 5 bases and the J gene lost 5 bases, with 28 bases spanning the gap. The CDR3 covers 19 residues. CDR3 nucleotides: TGTGCCAGCAGCCGACAGGGGGCTGTAGCGGGAGGGTATGACAATGAGCAGTTCTTC. Residues: CASSRQGAVAGGYDNEQFF.

This rearrangement joins TRBV4-1 to TRBJ2-3, with a weak D call TRBD2 (6 bases). This CDR3 contains 16 residues. The V end lost 0 bases, the J end lost 4 bases, and 14 bases lay between the germline ends. Per the germline V gene, CDR1 is MGHRA and CDR2 is YSYEKL. For the CDR3, the DNA is TGCGCCAGCAGCCAAGAGGCCGGGAGAAGCGCAGATACGCAGTATTTT. Protein product: CASSQEAGRSADTQYF.

Here the CDR3 reads CASWVGDSQETQYF. In nucleotides, the CDR3 is TGTGCCAGCTGGGTCGGGGACTCACAAGAGACCCAGTACTTC. The V call is TRBV10-3, the J call TRBJ2-5; D possibly corresponds to TRBD2 (6 bases). The CDR3 is made up of 14 amino acids. Germline-derived CDR1 and CDR2 are ENHRY and SYGVKD. V lost 10 bases and J 2 bases, leaving 17 bases between the germline ends.

This chain uses TRBV5-6 with TRBJ1-2, with unresolved D. Germline V lookup: CDR1 SGHDT, CDR2 YYEEEE. Trimming removed 4 bases from V and 6 bases from J, with 22 bases in between. The CDR3 totals 16 residues. The CDR3 region has the DNA TGTGCCAGCAGCCCGACTTCGAGCCTTAAGACGGATGGCTACACCTTC. Translating gives CASSPTSSLKTDGYTF.

The count of this clone is one. The chain joins TRBV9 to TRBJ1-1, with D possibly being TRBD1 (5 bases). Trimming removed 0 bases at V and 1 base at J, with 10 bases between. Germline V gives CDR1 SGDLS, CDR2 YYNGEE. There are 15 residues in the CDR3. The CDR3 nucleotides are TGTGCCAGCAGCGTAGGGGCAGGGTCGAACACTGAAGCTTTCTTT. Translating it yields CASSVGAGSNTEAFF.

This chain uses TRBV7-2 with TRBJ1-1, with D maybe TRBD1 (5 bases). This CDR3 is built from 13 residues. V lost 3 bases and J 4 bases, leaving 9 bases between the germline ends. Germline assignment: CDR1 SGHTA and CDR2 FQGNSA. The CDR3: CASSFGDSTEAFF. For the CDR3, the DNA is TGTGCCAGCAGCTTTGGGGACTCCACTGAAGCTTTCTTT.

The CDR3 here is CASSSLAGGHPYEQYF. CDR3 nucleotides: TGTGCCAGCAGCTCGCTAGCGGGAGGTCACCCCTACGAGCAGTACTTC. The J gene is TRBJ2-7, the V gene TRBV7-6; 11 bases map to TRBD2. The junction had 7 bases not matched to a gene; V was cut back by 4 bases and J by 2 bases. Germline CDR1 SGHVS, CDR2 FNYEAQ. The CDR3 consists of 16 residues.

This rearrangement joins TRBV7-3 to TRBJ1-2; D ambiguous. The CDR3 length is 14 residues. Germline CDR1 and CDR2: SGHTA and FQGTGA. Trimming took off 5 bases at V and 4 bases at J, with 14 bases between the two ends. In nucleotides, the CDR3 is TGTGCCAGCAGCCTCGGTCCTCCTGGCTATGGCTACACCTTC. Its protein product is CASSLGPPGYGYTF. Together with reference TRBV7-3 and TRBJ1-2, the CDR3 gives the full variable domain: GAGVSQTPSNKVTEKGKYVELRCDPISGHTALYWYRQSLGQGPEFLIYFQGTGAADDSGLPNDRFFAVRPEGSVSTLKIQRTERGDSAVYLCASSLGPPGYGYTFGSGTRLTVV.

The CDR3 region is CARYSGTGYNEQFF. DNA of the CDR3: TGTGCCAGATACTCCGGGACAGGCTACAATGAGCAGTTCTTC. The rearrangement uses TRBV27 and TRBJ2-1, with TRBD1 identical over 8 bases. The CDR3 contains 14 residues. The junction had 7 bases not matched to a gene; V was cut back by 9 bases and J by 3 bases. In germline, CDR1 is MNHEY, CDR2 SMNVEV (reference sequence).

The chain combines TRBV6-5 with TRBJ1-4; weak D call: TRBD1 (6 bases). Per germline, CDR1 MNHEY and CDR2 SVGAGI. V lost 4 bases and J 7 bases, leaving 13 bases between the germline ends. The CDR3 extends over 14 amino acids. DNA for the CDR3: TGTGCCAGCAGTTTAACAGGGTGGGGTGAAAAACTGTTTTTT. Translation: CASSLTGWGEKLFF.

The chain is built from TRBV28 and TRBJ2-7; 8 bases are a match to TRBD1. Germline CDR1 is MDHEN and CDR2 is SYDVKM. CDR3 size: 12 residues. The CDR3 coding sequence is TGTGCTGCTCAGGGGGCTTCCTACGAGCAGTACTTC. Its translation: CAAQGASYEQYF.

The chain carries TRBV27 and TRBJ2-7; perhaps TRBD2 as D (5 bases). CDR1 and CDR2 (germline): MNHEY, SMNVEV (reference sequence). V was pared by 6 bases and J by 2 bases, with 14 bases between. This CDR3 has 14 amino acids. CDR3 residues: CASSRTGTAYEQYF. In nucleotides, the CDR3 is TGTGCCAGCAGCCGGACTGGCACCGCCTACGAGCAGTACTTC.

The genes are TRBV9 and TRBJ2-1; 9 bases agree with TRBD2. The V and J ends lost 2 bases and 9 bases, in that order; junction bases with no gene match: 6. Germline loops: CDR1 SGDLS, CDR2 YYNGEE. The CDR3 extends over 14 amino acids. The CDR3 reads CASSVSGSGGEQFF. Written as DNA, the CDR3 is TGTGCCAGCAGCGTTAGCGGGAGTGGCGGTGAGCAGTTCTTC.

The J gene is TRBJ2-3, the V gene TRBV15, with TRBD1 matching over 7 bases. Germline CDR1 and CDR2: LNHNV and YYDKDF (reference sequence). The CDR3 has 17 amino acids. The junction had 9 bases not matched to a gene; V was cut back by 0 bases and J by 3 bases. CDR3 DNA: TGTGCCACCAGCAGAGACGGGACAGACCAGAGGACAGATACGCAGTATTTT. This codes for CATSRDGTDQRTDTQYF.

The chain couples TRBV9 to TRBJ1-1; D unresolved. Germline loops: CDR1 SGDLS, CDR2 YYNGEE. Trimming cost V 4 bases and J 3 bases, with 10 bases left between them. The CDR3 loop spans 13 amino acids. CDR3 sequence reads: CASSFSGYTEAFF. In nucleotides, the CDR3 is TGTGCCAGCAGCTTTAGCGGATACACTGAAGCTTTCTTT.